Listed below are T cell receptor beta chains from one sample, sequenced in a study of identical twins. Each CDR3 protein gets one entry after TCRdb re-called the 5' RACE reads with MiXCR. The table includes 690,000 or so distinct CDR3 sequences, 8.5% to 9% detected once. This sample was shared with a second study, whose subject was yellow fever vaccine responses in identical twins.

Sequencing was carried out using PBMCs. Receptors were obtained from a woman younger than 35 in good health. Each CDR3 is given with its conserved first and last residue. Fields, in order: D gene, clone size, V gene, J gene, CDR3 protein, CDR3 DNA. D genes are given only for firm matches. Size is omitted from some rows. Given values are once, few, many or a class for expanded clones.

TRBD2,-,TRBV7-9,TRBJ2-3,CASSQMPSGRGDTQYF,TGTGCCAGCAGCCAGATGCCTAGCGGGAGGGGAGATACGCAGTATTTT
-,-,TRBV24-1,TRBJ2-7,CATSDSSQVVHEQYF,TGTGCCACCAGTGATTCTTCCCAAGTCGTCCACGAGCAGTACTTC
-,many,TRBV5-6,TRBJ2-7,CASSLLFRAPSTYEQYF,TGTGCCAGCAGCTTGCTCTTTCGGGCGCCATCAACCTACGAGCAGTACTTC
-,many,TRBV6-2/TRBV6-3,TRBJ2-2,CASSSATGELFF,TGTGCCAGCAGTTCCGCAACCGGGGAGCTGTTTTTT
-,few,TRBV2,TRBJ2-2,CASSVDRTESGELFF,TGTGCCAGCAGTGTAGACAGGACTGAATCCGGGGAGCTGTTTTTT
-,-,TRBV7-2,TRBJ2-7,CASSLARGPNYEQYF,TGTGCCAGCAGCTTAGCCCGGGGGCCCAACTACGAGCAGTACTTC
-,-,TRBV12-3/TRBV12-4,TRBJ2-2,CAWTAGGRRDTGELFF,TGTGCCTGGACCGCAGGTGGGAGAAGGGACACCGGGGAGCTGTTTTTT
-,-,TRBV5-1,TRBJ2-3,CASSRALDTDTQYF,TGCGCCAGCAGCAGGGCGTTGGACACAGATACGCAGTATTTT
TRBD2,-,TRBV4-1,TRBJ2-3,CASSRYAGLAGGADTQYF,TGCGCCAGCAGCCGTTACGCGGGACTAGCGGGGGGGGCAGATACGCAGTATTTT
TRBD2,many,TRBV5-1,TRBJ2-3,CASSLSGSGSTDTQYF,TGCGCCAGCAGCCTAAGCGGGAGTGGAAGCACAGATACGCAGTATTTT
-,few,TRBV11-2,TRBJ2-1,CASSQQADYNEQFF,TGTGCCAGCAGCCAACAGGCGGATTACAATGAGCAGTTCTTC
-,few,TRBV15,TRBJ2-3,CATSRTGQNTDTQYF,TGTGCCACCAGCAGAACAGGACAAAACACAGATACGCAGTATTTT
TRBD1,few,TRBV2,TRBJ2-7,CASSTRTGSSYEQYF,TGTGCCAGCAGTACCCGGACAGGCAGCTCCTACGAGCAGTACTTC
-,many,TRBV29-1,TRBJ1-4,CSASGQQHEKLFF,TGCAGCGCGTCCGGACAGCAGCATGAAAAACTGTTTTTT
TRBD2,many,TRBV11-1,TRBJ2-3,CASSYLTPWTSASTDTQYF,TGTGCCAGCAGCTACCTAACCCCTTGGACTAGCGCTAGCACAGATACGCAGTATTTT